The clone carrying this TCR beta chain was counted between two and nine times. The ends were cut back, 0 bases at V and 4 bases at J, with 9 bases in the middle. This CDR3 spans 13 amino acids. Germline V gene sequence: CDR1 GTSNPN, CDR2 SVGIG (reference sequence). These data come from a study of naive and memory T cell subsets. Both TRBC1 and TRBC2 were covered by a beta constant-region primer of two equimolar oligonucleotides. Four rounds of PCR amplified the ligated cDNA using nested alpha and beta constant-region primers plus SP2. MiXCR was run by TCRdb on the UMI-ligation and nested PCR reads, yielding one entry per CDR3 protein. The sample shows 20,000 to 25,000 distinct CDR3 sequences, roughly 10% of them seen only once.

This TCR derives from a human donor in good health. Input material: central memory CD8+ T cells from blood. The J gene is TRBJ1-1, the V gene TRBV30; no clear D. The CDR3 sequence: CAWSVRGVTEAFF. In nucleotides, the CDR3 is TGTGCCTGGAGTGTACGTGGGGTCACTGAAGCTTTCTTT.